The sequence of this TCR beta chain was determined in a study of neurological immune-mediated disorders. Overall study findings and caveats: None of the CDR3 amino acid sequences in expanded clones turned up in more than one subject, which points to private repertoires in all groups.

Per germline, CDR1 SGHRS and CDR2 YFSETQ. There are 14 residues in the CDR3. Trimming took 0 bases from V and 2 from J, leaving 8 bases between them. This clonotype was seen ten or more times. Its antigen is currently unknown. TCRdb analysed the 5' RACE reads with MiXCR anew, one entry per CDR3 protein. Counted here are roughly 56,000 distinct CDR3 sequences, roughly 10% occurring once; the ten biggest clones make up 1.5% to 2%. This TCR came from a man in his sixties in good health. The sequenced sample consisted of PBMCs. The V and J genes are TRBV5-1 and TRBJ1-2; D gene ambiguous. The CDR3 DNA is TGCGCCAGCAGCTTGGAGGCGGCGAACTATGGCTACACCTTC. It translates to CASSLEAANYGYTF.